The TCR beta chain described here comes from a study of blood T cell repertoires in COVID-19. Study details: Sites in the United States, Italy and Spain provided acute and convalescent COVID-19 samples. Nucleic acid was either cDNA or gDNA, and it came from T cells, B-cell-depleted T cells, or PBMCs.

Authors' processing steps: Nucleated cell counts were estimated from reference gene primer amplification. Repertoires were generated with immunoSEQ multiplex PCR, while TCRdb's copy carries only in-frame clones and drops some. V and J calls and clone size come straight from that table; D and trimming were deduced from the DNA. Of approximately 140,000 clones detected, more than 75% appear once; the ten largest clones hold approximately 16%. Germline-derived CDR1 and CDR2 are LNHDA and SQIVND (reference sequence). There are 15 residues in the CDR3. V lost 3 bases to trimming and J lost 6 bases, with 15 bases between them.

The origin of this receptor is a human donor with acute or convalescent COVID-19. The donor label of this sample is uncertain. The chain combines TRBV19 with TRBJ1-5; no clear D gene. The sample consisted of peripheral blood. The CDR3 spells CASSMVTFRAQPQHF. Written as DNA, the CDR3 is TGTGCCAGTAGTATGGTGACTTTTCGAGCTCAGCCCCAGCATTTT.